Listed below are T cell receptor beta chains from one sample, sequenced in a study of cytomegalovirus exposure and HLA in healthy donors. Profiling relied on immunoSEQ multiplex PCR, and the TCRdb table lists in-frame clones only, not all of them. This table holds 120,000 to 150,000 clones, around 90% found once. Source material: PBMCs. These receptors originate from a man aged 18 to 30 in good health and CMV-seropositive. Each CDR3 is given with its conserved first and last residue. A D gene is named only where the DNA matches it firmly. Clone size is not always given. Where it is, it says once, few, many or a class for expanded clones.

D: TRBD1; J: TRBJ2-2; V: TRBV18; size: .; CDR3: CASSPPGTVNTGELFF; DNA: TGTGCCAGCTCACCACCGGGGACAGTTAACACCGGGGAGCTGTTTTTT
D: .; J: TRBJ2-2; V: TRBV7-8; size: .; CDR3: CASSLQRTNTGELFF; DNA: TGTGCCAGCAGCTTACAGCGAACGAACACCGGGGAGCTGTTTTTT
D: TRBD1; J: TRBJ1-2; V: TRBV28; size: .; CDR3: CASSARTGYGYTF; DNA: TGTGCCTCATCAGCCCGGACAGGTTATGGCTACACCTTC
D: .; J: TRBJ1-5; V: TRBV2; size: .; CDR3: CASSGDSNQPQHF; DNA: TGTGCCAGTTCAGGGGATAGCAATCAGCCCCAGCATTTT
D: .; J: TRBJ1-1; V: TRBV29-1; size: once; CDR3: CSVAGRLATEAFF; DNA: TGCAGCGTTGCTGGGAGGTTAGCCACTGAAGCTTTCTTT
D: .; J: TRBJ2-7; V: TRBV19; size: .; CDR3: CASSTPDLPAGEQYF; DNA: TGTGCCAGTAGTACACCGGACCTTCCGGCGGGCGAGCAGTACTTC
D: TRBD1; J: TRBJ2-1; V: TRBV4-1; size: .; CDR3: CASSTTGGLPQFF; DNA: TGCGCCAGCAGCACAACAGGGGGCTTACCCCAGTTCTTC
D: .; J: TRBJ2-3; V: TRBV7-9; size: .; CDR3: CASSPHSTDTQYF; DNA: TGTGCCAGCAGCCCACATAGCACAGATACGCAGTATTTT
D: .; J: TRBJ1-6; V: TRBV10-2; size: .; CDR3: CASRAGGSPLHF; DNA: TGCGCCAGCAGGGCAGGAGGATCACCCCTCCACTTT
D: .; J: TRBJ1-2; V: TRBV4-1; size: .; CDR3: CASSQVDRTYGYTF; DNA: TGCGCCAGCAGCCAAGTTGACAGGACCTATGGCTACACCTTC
D: .; J: TRBJ1-2; V: TRBV11-2; size: .; CDR3: CASSLARGGGYTF; DNA: TGTGCCAGCAGCTTAGCCCGAGGAGGTGGCTACACCTTC
D: .; J: TRBJ2-7; V: TRBV15; size: few; CDR3: CATSRAETGSYEQYF; DNA: TGTGCCACCAGCAGAGCGGAGACAGGATCCTACGAGCAGTACTTC
D: .; J: TRBJ2-7; V: TRBV5-1; size: .; CDR3: CASSPGEGGRFYEQYF; DNA: TGCGCCAGCAGCCCCGGGGAGGGGGGAAGATTCTACGAGCAGTACTTC
D: .; J: TRBJ2-2; V: TRBV28; size: .; CDR3: CASSLRVGELFF; DNA: TGTGCCAGCAGTCTCAGGGTCGGGGAGCTGTTTTTT
D: TRBD1; J: TRBJ2-7; V: TRBV7-2; size: .; CDR3: CASSDLDRYGEQYF; DNA: TGTGCCAGCAGCGACCTGGACAGGTACGGCGAGCAGTACTTC
D: .; J: TRBJ2-7; V: TRBV6-6; size: .; CDR3: CASSYIRTDSSYEQYF; DNA: TGTGCCAGCAGTTACATCCGGACAGATTCCTCCTACGAGCAGTACTTC
D: .; J: TRBJ2-7; V: TRBV25-1; size: many; CDR3: CASSEGARYEQYF; DNA: TGTGCCAGCAGTGAAGGGGCGAGGTACGAGCAGTACTTC
D: .; J: TRBJ1-2; V: TRBV25-1; size: .; CDR3: CASSESPGEGSGYTF; DNA: TGTGCCAGCAGTGAATCACCCGGGGAGGGCTCTGGCTACACCTTC
D: .; J: TRBJ2-1; V: TRBV15; size: .; CDR3: CATSRDQGLGEQFF; DNA: TGTGCCACCAGCAGAGATCAAGGACTGGGTGAGCAGTTCTTC
D: .; J: TRBJ1-1; V: TRBV10-3; size: few; CDR3: CAITAGAHTEAFF; DNA: TGTGCCATAACGGCAGGGGCTCACACTGAAGCTTTCTTT
D: TRBD1; J: TRBJ2-5; V: TRBV6-1; size: .; CDR3: CASSEAGTGVQETQYF; DNA: TGTGCCAGCAGTGAAGCTGGGACAGGGGTGCAAGAGACCCAGTACTTC
D: TRBD1; J: TRBJ2-7; V: TRBV5-1; size: .; CDR3: CASSVTGTEQYF; DNA: TGCGCCAGCAGTGTGACAGGGACCGAGCAGTACTTC
D: .; J: TRBJ1-5; V: TRBV2; size: .; CDR3: CASVEGGVNQPQHF; DNA: TGTGCCAGCGTCGAGGGAGGAGTCAATCAGCCCCAGCATTTT
D: .; J: TRBJ2-1; V: TRBV5-1; size: .; CDR3: CASSFQGGNNEQFF; DNA: TGCGCCAGCAGCTTTCAGGGGGGAAACAATGAGCAGTTCTTC
D: .; J: TRBJ1-2; V: TRBV28; size: .; CDR3: CASSLALQGTLSYGYTF; DNA: TGTGCCAGCAGTCTCGCCCTACAGGGTACCCTTAGCTATGGCTACACCTTC
D: .; J: TRBJ2-1; V: TRBV5-1; size: .; CDR3: CASSLGDSSYNEQFF; DNA: TGCGCCAGCAGCTTGGGCGACTCCTCCTACAATGAGCAGTTCTTC
D: .; J: TRBJ2-1; V: TRBV5-1; size: .; CDR3: CASAQAAYNEQFF; DNA: TGCGCCAGCGCCCAGGCCGCCTACAATGAGCAGTTCTTC
D: .; J: TRBJ2-3; V: TRBV28; size: .; CDR3: CASSLLNSASTDTQYF; DNA: TGTGCCAGCAGTTTATTGAACAGTGCTAGCACAGATACGCAGTATTTT
D: .; J: TRBJ1-6; V: TRBV4-1; size: few; CDR3: CASSRGHSNSPLHF; DNA: TGCGCCAGCAGCCGAGGACATTCTAATTCACCCCTCCACTTT
D: .; J: TRBJ2-1; V: TRBV6-5; size: .; CDR3: CASSRGSYNEQFF; DNA: TGTGCCAGCAGCAGGGGCTCCTACAATGAGCAGTTCTTC